This TCR beta chain was recorded in a study of cytomegalovirus exposure and HLA in healthy donors. Findings and caveats of the study: There were some public TCRs occurring in many donors, but most TCR sequences were rare. Altogether, 150 to 200 TCR beta chains were recorded as cytomegalovirus-associated.

Profiling relied on immunoSEQ multiplex PCR, and the TCRdb table lists in-frame clones only, not all of them. The repertoire consists of roughly 260,000 clones, with nearly 90% occurring once and the leading ten covering roughly 0.4%. The V segment lost 5 bases and the J segment 0 bases; nucleotides outside the gene matches: 5. Per the germline V gene, CDR1 is SEHNR and CDR2 is FQNEAQ (reference sequence). The CDR3 totals 15 residues. This clone appeared a single time. Its antigen is as yet unknown. The sample was PBMCs. This chain connects TRBV7-9 to TRBJ2-3; 7 bases match TRBD2. The clonotype originates from a woman aged 18-29 years in good health and CMV-seronegative. The CDR3 loop reads CASSPTGGSTDTQYF. CDR3 nucleotides: TGTGCCAGCAGCCCGACCGGGGGGAGCACAGATACGCAGTATTTT.